This entry lists 21 T cell receptor beta chains sequenced from one sample in a study of blood T cells in healthy people across ages (dated by TCRdb to the mid-2010s). The library was obtained by 5' RACE. The listed sequencing device is Illumina HiSeq 2500. A second PCR of roughly 6 to 11 cycles was performed with a sample-barcoded 5' primer and a J-beta primer mix. TCRdb trimmed public reads at Q25 via fastp, called clones via MiXCR and kept in-frame beta chains. Entries that share a CDR3 protein sequence are merged under the most common genes and DNA. The sample table records 1 million to 1.2 million distinct CDR3 sequences; roughly two fifths of these occur just once. The top ten clonotypes cover around 13% of the sample. The specimen was blood. The receptors stem from a man younger than 30 in good health.

The chain links TRBV29-1 to TRBJ1-1, with unresolved D. Germline-derived CDR1 and CDR2 are SQVTM and ANQGSEA. This CDR3 has 11 amino acids. The CDR3 DNA reads TGCGCTGGACGGGTGAACACTGAAGCTTTCTTT. Its translation: CAGRVNTEAFF.

This clonotype showed up just a few times. This sequence joins TRBV4-2 and TRBJ2-3; D gene uncertain. Per the germline V gene, CDR1 is LGHNA and CDR2 is YNFKEQ. The CDR3 totals 16 residues. The germline V and J ends were trimmed by 4 bases and 0 bases, with 14 bases remaining between them. The CDR3: CASSPGFGLSTDTQYF. The CDR3 DNA reads as TGTGCCAGCAGCCCCGGGTTCGGGTTAAGCACAGATACGCAGTATTTT.

The rearrangement links TRBV12-3 or TRBV12-4 to TRBJ1-6; 7 bases agree with TRBD1. V was clipped by 8 bases and J by 8 bases; unmatched bases: 12. The CDR3 runs 15 residues. In DNA form, the CDR3 reads TGTGCCAGCTGCCGGGACAGCCCAGTCGATTCACCCCTCCACTTT. Its protein product is CASCRDSPVDSPLHF.

The V gene is TRBV5-1, the J gene TRBJ2-2, with D tentatively TRBD1 (6 bases). Germline CDR1 SGHRS, CDR2 YFSETQ. Trimming stripped 4 bases from V and 1 base from J, with 8 bases between. This CDR3 has 14 amino acids. As DNA, the CDR3 is TGCGCCAGCAGCAAGACAGGGAACACCGGGGAGCTGTTTTTT. Amino acids: CASSKTGNTGELFF.

Notes on this clonotype: The junction and the germline gene differ at one end; a read error may be behind it. Written as DNA, the CDR3 is TGTACCAGCAGTTTCCTCCGGGACAGCGGCAATCAGCCCCAGCATTTT. Translation: CTSSFLRDSGNQPQHF. The chain links TRBV28 to TRBJ1-5; 7 positions match TRBD1. The CDR3 covers 16 residues. In germline, CDR1 is MDHEN, CDR2 SYDVKM.

The sample holds many counts of this clonotype. V usage is TRBV11-2 and J usage is TRBJ2-7; perhaps D is TRBD1 or TRBD2 (5 bases each). Deletions cut 1 base from V and 0 bases from J, with 16 bases between. The CDR3 has 17 amino acids. Germline V gives CDR1 SGHAT, CDR2 FQNNGV. CDR3 nucleotides: TGTGCCAGCAGCTTAGGGTCTTGGGACGCATCCTCCTACGAGCAGTACTTC. Translated: CASSLGSWDASSYEQYF.

There are a few counts of this clonotype. The chain uses TRBV4-3 and TRBJ1-1, with D unclear. Between the trimmed V and J ends, which lost 1 base and 1 base, there was a span of 10 bases. The CDR3 has 15 residues. The V gene's germline CDR1 is LGHNA and CDR2 YSLEER. The CDR3 region is CASSQGVGSNTEAFF. The CDR3, as DNA: TGCGCCAGCAGCCAAGGTGTCGGGTCGAACACTGAAGCTTTCTTT.

This clonotype was counted ten times or more. The chain uses TRBV13 and TRBJ2-6; maybe TRBD2 (5 bases). CDR3 size: 16 residues. Germline CDR1 is PRHDT and CDR2 is FYEKMQ (reference sequence). Trimming stripped 1 base from V and 8 bases from J, with 15 bases between. The chain's CDR3 is CASSLVVSGVTNVLTF. The CDR3 region has the DNA TGTGCCAGCAGCTTAGTAGTTTCCGGGGTGACCAACGTCCTGACTTTC.

This clonotype was observed a few times. V gene TRBV6-6 combines with J gene TRBJ2-1; no firm D call. Germline CDR1 MNHNY, CDR2 SVGAGI (reference sequence). This CDR3 has 13 residues. The V end was cut by 6 bases, the J end by 9 bases, with 15 bases between. The CDR3 DNA sequence: TGTGCCAGCAGCCGTGGGGTGAGGAGTGAGCAGTTCTTC. Protein product: CASSRGVRSEQFF.

The J gene is TRBJ1-6, the V gene TRBV12-3 or TRBV12-4; tentative D call: TRBD1 (5 bases). This CDR3 is built from 18 residues. V lost 3 bases, J lost 0 bases, and 15 bases lay in between. This chain's CDR3 is CASSLGHLKSSYNSPLHF. The CDR3 coding sequence is TGTGCCAGCAGTTTGGGGCACCTCAAGAGCTCCTATAATTCACCCCTCCACTTT.

The chain has TRBV27 and TRBJ1-6; no firm D call. The V end was cut by 2 bases, the J end by 1 base, with 9 bases between. CDR1 MNHEY and CDR2 SMNVEV come from the germline V gene (reference sequence). The CDR3 is made up of 16 amino acids. In DNA form, the CDR3 reads TGTGCCAGCAGTTTAGAAACGGGTTCCTATAATTCACCCCTCCACTTT. Amino acid sequence: CASSLETGSYNSPLHF.

The rearrangement uses TRBV6-2 or TRBV6-3 and TRBJ2-1, with 7 bases fitting TRBD2. J gave up 9 bases and V 5 bases, and 4 bases lay outside the gene matches. CDR1 is MNHEY, CDR2 SVGEGT, per germline. This CDR3 has 12 residues. CDR3 bases: TGTGCCAGCAGTACTAGCGTAGGTGAGCAGTTCTTC. Its translation: CASSTSVGEQFF.

The J gene is TRBJ1-4, the V gene TRBV10-3; 7 bases map to TRBD1. Germline CDR1 is ENHRY and CDR2 is SYGVKD. Trimming at V came to 2 bases and at J to 4 bases, leaving 4 bases not matched to a gene. This CDR3 is 15 amino acids long. The CDR3 DNA reads TGTGCCATCAGTGAGGACAGGGAGATTAATGAAAAACTGTTTTTT. Translation gives CAISEDREINEKLFF.

The rearrangement links TRBV7-9 to TRBJ2-3; TRBD2 aligns across 9 bases. The CDR3 spans 15 residues. Germline CDR1 and CDR2: SEHNR and FQNEAQ (reference sequence). Trimming took 5 bases from V and 4 from J; bases not matched to a gene: 7. CDR3 amino acids: CASSRTSERPDTQYF. The CDR3 DNA sequence: TGTGCCAGCAGCCGGACTAGCGAGAGACCAGATACGCAGTATTTT.

The V gene is TRBV4-1, the J gene TRBJ1-4; D is ambiguous. Trimming took 0 bases from V and 3 from J, leaving 5 bases between them. CDR3 length: 14 residues. In germline, CDR1 is MGHRA, CDR2 YSYEKL. For the CDR3, the DNA is TGCGCCAGCAGCCAAGAGCCAGCTAATGAAAAACTGTTTTTT. Translating gives CASSQEPANEKLFF.

J is TRBJ1-2 and V is TRBV28; 9 positions match TRBD1. The CDR3 is 13 amino acids. The trim removed 5 bases at V and 10 bases at J, leaving 8 bases unmatched. Germline CDR1 is MDHEN and CDR2 is SYDVKM. DNA of the CDR3: TGTGCCAGCAGTGCCCCCGGGACAGGGACCTACACCTTC. It is translated as CASSAPGTGTYTF.

The chain carries TRBV28 and TRBJ2-3; D is unclear. Trimming left V 4 bases short and J 0 bases short, with 14 bases between. CDR1 is MDHEN and CDR2 is SYDVKM in the germline V gene. The CDR3 contains 16 residues. The CDR3, as DNA: TGTGCCAGCAGTTCCCGACGGATCTCAAGCACAGATACGCAGTATTTT. Amino acids: CASSSRRISSTDTQYF.

In regard to this clonotype: A junction boundary mismatches the germline segment, possibly from a read error. This chain uses TRBV7-7 with TRBJ2-7, with no clear D. The CDR3 consists of 15 residues. CDR1 is SSHAT, CDR2 FNYEAQ, per germline (reference sequence). CDR3 protein: CASSHTDPISYEQYF. Here the CDR3 DNA reads TGTGCTAGCAGCCACACTGATCCCATCTCCTACGAGCAGTACTTC.

Remarks on this clonotype: One end of the junction varies from germline; a read error may be responsible. This rearrangement joins TRBV10-3 to TRBJ2-1; unclear D gene. Germline V gene data show CDR1 as ENHRY and CDR2 as SYGVKD. The length of the CDR3 is 13 residues. As DNA, the CDR3 is TGTGCCGTCAGTGAGTGGATATACAGTGAGCAGTTCTTC. Translation gives CAVSEWIYSEQFF.

This clonotype was picked up one time. CDR3 in DNA: TGCAGTGCTACGGGACAGGATGAGAATGGCTACACCTTC. As protein: CSATGQDENGYTF. The V call is TRBV20-1, the J call TRBJ1-2; 8 bases are shared with TRBD1. Germline values: CDR1 DFQATT, CDR2 SNEGSKA (reference sequence). The CDR3 is 13 residues long. V lost 4 bases, J lost 6 bases, and 7 bases stayed unmatched.

The V call is TRBV2, the J call TRBJ1-1, with 11 bases matching TRBD1. Germline trimming cut 5 bases from V and 4 bases from J; bases unmatched to any gene: 9. Germline CDR1 reads SNHLY; CDR2 reads FYNNEI. This CDR3 is 16 amino acids long. The CDR3 here is CASSSHGQGAITEAFF. CDR3 DNA: TGTGCCAGCAGTTCTCACGGACAGGGGGCGATCACTGAAGCTTTCTTT.